A single T cell receptor beta chain is shown here with its context. The sample is drawn from a study of T cell responses to AZD1222 COVID-19 vaccine. Germline CDR1 is LGHNA and CDR2 is YNFKEQ. The CDR3 is 17 residues long. With 4 bases clipped from V and 4 bases from J, the junction kept 12 bases outside the gene matches. The data were produced by immunoSEQ multiplex PCR, yet TCRdb's version contains in-frame clones alone and is incomplete. The table includes around 160,000 clones, about 90% detected once. The chain has TRBV4-2 and TRBJ1-1, with 10 bases that match TRBD1. The TCR originated in an adult who received the AZD1222 COVID-19 vaccine. The input for sequencing was peripheral blood, taken 28 days after the second AZD1222 dose. CDR3 region: CASSPLRDRGIGTEAFF. The DNA of the CDR3 is TGTGCCAGCAGCCCCCTTCGGGACAGGGGCATCGGCACTGAAGCTTTCTTT.